These 18 T cell receptor beta chains originate from one sample sequenced in a study of T cell responses to AZD1222 COVID-19 vaccine. Sequencing used immunoSEQ multiplex PCR; TCRdb keeps in-frame clones, though not all of them. This table holds more than 35,000 clones, approximately 83% found once. Source: peripheral blood, taken on day 0 of AZD1222 vaccination. The receptors were gathered from an adult in good health.

This clone occurred once. J is TRBJ2-7 and V is TRBV19; no clear D gene. Germline V gives CDR1 LNHDA, CDR2 SQIVND (reference sequence). Trimming cost V 1 base and J 3 bases, with 7 bases left between them. The CDR3 is made up of 13 amino acids. CDR3 in DNA: TGTGCCAGTAGTATAGGGACCAGCTACGAGCAGTACTTC. Its protein product is CASSIGTSYEQYF.

This clone was found once. The V and J genes are TRBV5-1 and TRBJ2-1; 7 positions agree with TRBD1. The CDR3 extends over 16 amino acids. The junction had 12 bases not matched to a gene; V was cut back by 4 bases and J by 5 bases. Germline V gene sequence: CDR1 SGHRS, CDR2 YFSETQ. CDR3 loop: CASSQRPGQRNNEQFF. CDR3 sequence (DNA): TGCGCCAGCAGCCAGAGACCGGGACAGCGAAACAATGAGCAGTTCTTC.

The rearrangement links TRBV6-6 to TRBJ2-1; D tentatively fits TRBD1 or TRBD2 (7 bases each). Trimming took off 6 bases at V and 6 bases at J, with 15 bases between the two ends. Looked up from germline, CDR1 is MNHNY and CDR2 is SVGAGI (reference sequence). The CDR3 loop spans 14 amino acids. CDR3 amino acids: CASRPGRGGNEQFF. In DNA form, the CDR3 reads TGTGCCAGCAGGCCGGGCAGGGGGGGCAATGAGCAGTTCTTC.

V and J are TRBV28 and TRBJ2-1; D ambiguous. The CDR3 is 13 amino acids. Trimming pared 5 bases from V and 4 bases from J, leaving 9 bases between. Germline values: CDR1 MDHEN, CDR2 SYDVKM. CDR3 sequence (DNA): TGTGCCAGCAGTGCGGTTGGTTACAATGAGCAGTTCTTC. It yields the protein CASSAVGYNEQFF.

This rearrangement joins TRBV4-3 to TRBJ2-5, with 8 bases aligning to TRBD2. Germline V gene lookup returns CDR1 LGHNA and CDR2 YSLEER. Trimming removed 4 bases from V and 0 bases from J; junction bases left unmatched: 7. The CDR3 extends over 16 amino acids. This CDR3 reads CASSRGLATYQETQYF. The CDR3 DNA is TGCGCCAGCAGCCGCGGACTAGCTACGTACCAAGAGACCCAGTACTTC.

The sample holds a few counts of this clone. V is TRBV28 and J is TRBJ1-2; 11 bases align to TRBD1. From germline, CDR1 is MDHEN and CDR2 SYDVKM. The CDR3 is 15 amino acids. The junction had 8 bases not matched to a gene; V was cut back by 4 bases and J by 7 bases. The CDR3 region has the DNA TGTGCCAGCAGTTCCGTAGGACAGGGGGCGGGTGGCTACACCTTC. Encoded protein: CASSSVGQGAGGYTF.

The chain couples TRBV20-1 to TRBJ2-7, with TRBD1 as a possible D gene (5 bases). The CDR3 length is 11 residues. V gave up 4 bases and J gave up 2 bases, with 6 bases separating them. From germline, CDR1 is DFQATT and CDR2 SNEGSKA (reference sequence). CDR3 nucleotide sequence: TGCAGTGCTACGGACACCTACGAGCAGTACTTC. Protein sequence: CSATDTYEQYF.

J is TRBJ2-5 and V is TRBV7-2; 7 nucleotides line up with TRBD2. J lost 0 bases, V lost 2 bases, and 6 bases had no gene match. The CDR3 has 16 residues. Germline loops: CDR1 SGHTA, CDR2 FQGNSA. The CDR3 DNA sequence: TGTGCCAGCAGCTTACGAGCGGGACCGTACCAAGAGACCCAGTACTTC. It codes for CASSLRAGPYQETQYF.

The rearrangement uses TRBV11-2 and TRBJ2-3, with D possibly TRBD2 on 5 matching bases. This CDR3 is 12 amino acids long. Germline CDR1 SGHAT, CDR2 FQNNGV. Between the trimmed V and J ends, which lost 3 bases and 8 bases, there was a span of 9 bases. Here the CDR3 reads CASSLVRGTQYF. CDR3 nucleotide sequence: TGTGCCAGCAGCTTGGTCCGGGGTACGCAGTATTTT.

The chain joins TRBV5-1 to TRBJ1-1, with D unclear. The germline V gene has CDR1 SGHRS and CDR2 YFSETQ. The length of the CDR3 is 13 residues. Trimming left V 3 bases short and J 0 bases short, with 6 bases between. The CDR3 DNA reads as TGCGCCAGCAGCTGGGATATGAACACTGAAGCTTTCTTT. Protein product: CASSWDMNTEAFF.

The chain combines TRBV19 with TRBJ1-1; TRBD1 might be the D (5 bases). V dropped 3 bases and J dropped 5 bases, with 22 bases sitting between them. The length of the CDR3 is 17 residues. Germline CDR1 reads LNHDA; CDR2 reads SQIVND (reference sequence). The CDR3 protein is CASSIITGALGWTEAFF. The CDR3 DNA sequence: TGTGCCAGTAGTATTATTACAGGTGCCCTGGGATGGACTGAAGCTTTCTTT.

Comments on this clone: An end of the junction does not agree with germline; a read error may underlie this. CDR3 amino acids: CASSYTPTGPRVF. For the CDR3, the DNA is TGTGCCAGCAGTTACACCCCGACAGGGCCAAGGGTCTTC. The chain employs TRBV6-5 and TRBJ2-1, with 7 nucleotides matching TRBD1. Germline-derived CDR1 and CDR2 are MNHEY and SVGAGI. This CDR3 has 13 residues.

The rearrangement uses TRBV5-1 and TRBJ1-1; D gene ambiguous. Trimming cost V 0 bases and J 6 bases, with 15 bases left between them. This CDR3 has 15 amino acids. In germline, CDR1 is SGHRS, CDR2 YFSETQ. CDR3 in DNA: TGCGCCAGCAGCTTGGGACAACCGAAGCACGCTGAAGCTTTCTTT. Amino acid sequence: CASSLGQPKHAEAFF.

This clone has more than one count but fewer than ten. The chain links TRBV5-1 to TRBJ2-7, with 7 bases that match TRBD2. The V gene end was trimmed by 2 bases and the J gene end by 3 bases; junction bases not matched to a gene: 11. The CDR3 runs 16 residues. CDR1 and CDR2 from the germline V gene are SGHRS and YFSETQ. CDR3 region: CASSLGTTPTFYEQYF. CDR3 DNA: TGCGCCAGCAGCTTAGGGACTACCCCGACCTTCTACGAGCAGTACTTC.

This clone has only one observation. This chain connects TRBV5-1 to TRBJ2-5; 10 bases match TRBD1. The CDR3 sequence is 17 residues long. Germline V gives CDR1 SGHRS, CDR2 YFSETQ. The ends lost 4 bases at V and 4 bases at J; junction bases unmatched: 13. The CDR3 region has the DNA TGCGCCAGCAGCCGCCCCCCGACAGGGGGCGAAGGAGAGACCCAGTACTTC. It encodes CASSRPPTGGEGETQYF.

V gene TRBV6-5 combines with J gene TRBJ2-2; the D is unclear. Germline V gives CDR1 MNHEY, CDR2 SVGAGI. Trimming took off 6 bases at V and 5 bases at J, with 13 bases between the two ends. The CDR3 covers 14 residues. CDR3 protein: CASSLPDGTGELFF. CDR3 sequence (DNA): TGTGCCAGCAGCTTACCCGACGGGACCGGGGAGCTGTTTTTT.

The CDR3 DNA is TGTGCCAGCAGCTCACTTAGGGCCAACGTCCTGACTTTC. Translated: CASSSLRANVLTF. The gene calls are TRBV28 and TRBJ2-6; D remains ambiguous. The CDR3 totals 13 residues. Trimming cost V 6 bases and J 5 bases, with 8 bases left between them. The germline V gene has CDR1 MDHEN and CDR2 SYDVKM.

The chain links TRBV7-3 to TRBJ1-3, with D unclear. Trimming pared 1 base from V and 9 bases from J, leaving 13 bases between. The CDR3 is made up of 14 amino acids. Germline V lookup: CDR1 SGHTA, CDR2 FQGTGA. This chain's CDR3 is CASSLRGSPGTIYF. As DNA, the CDR3 is TGTGCCAGCAGCTTAAGAGGCTCGCCGGGCACCATATATTTT.